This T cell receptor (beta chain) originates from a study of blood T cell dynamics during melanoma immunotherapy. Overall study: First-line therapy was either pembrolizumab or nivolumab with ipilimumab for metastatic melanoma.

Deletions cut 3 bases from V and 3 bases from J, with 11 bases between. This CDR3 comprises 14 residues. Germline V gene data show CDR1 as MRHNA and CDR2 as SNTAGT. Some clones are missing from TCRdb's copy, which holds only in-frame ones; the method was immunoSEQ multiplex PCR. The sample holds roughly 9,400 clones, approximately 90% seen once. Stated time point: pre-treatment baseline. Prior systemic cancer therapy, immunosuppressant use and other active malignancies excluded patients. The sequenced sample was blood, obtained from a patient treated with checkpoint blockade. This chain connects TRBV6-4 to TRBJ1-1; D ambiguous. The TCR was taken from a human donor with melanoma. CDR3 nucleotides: TGTGCCAGCAGTGAGCCTAAGGGAGACACTGAAGCTTTCTTT. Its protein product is CASSEPKGDTEAFF.